These 7 T cell receptor beta chains originate from one sample sequenced in a study of shared clonotypes between healthy human individuals. Libraries were prepared by immunoSEQ multiplex PCR; TCRdb keeps only in-frame clonotypes and omits some of them. The sample consists of over a million clones, around three quarters of them appearing once. Source material: memory CD4+ T cells from PBMCs. Subset defined: CD45RA-negative fraction. These receptors were collected from a man between 18 and 29 years old in good health. Some clones in this sample may be carry-over from other donors' samples.

V and J are TRBV25-1 and TRBJ2-1; 9 nucleotides agree with TRBD2. Germline CDR1 and CDR2: MGHDK and SYGVNS. The CDR3 runs to 16 residues. V lost 3 bases to trimming and J lost 5 bases; unmatched junction nucleotides: 8. The CDR3 loop is CASSELGLAVHNEQFF. The CDR3 DNA sequence: TGTGCCAGCAGTGAGCTGGGACTAGCAGTTCACAATGAGCAGTTCTTC.

As for this clone: Other DNA sequences from this sample encode an identical CDR3 as well. This chain joins TRBV7-8 and TRBJ1-2; no clear D gene. Trimming cost V 1 base and J 6 bases, with 6 bases left between them. The CDR3 extends over 12 amino acids. CDR1 and CDR2 from the germline V gene are SGHVS and FQNEAQ. The CDR3 region is CASSLGTDGYTF. CDR3 nucleotide sequence: TGTGCCAGCAGCTTAGGAACAGATGGCTACACCTTC.

V and J are TRBV7-2 and TRBJ1-1; no reliable D call. Trimming shortened V by 5 bases and J by 1 base, and 11 bases separated the two germline ends. The CDR3 loop spans 14 amino acids. Germline V gene data show CDR1 as SGHTA and CDR2 as FQGNSA. The CDR3: CASSRGRGNTEAFF. CDR3 DNA sequence: TGTGCCAGCAGCCGTGGGAGAGGGAACACTGAAGCTTTCTTT.

The chain recombines TRBV5-1 with TRBJ1-2, with 7 positions matching TRBD1. CDR3 length: 17 amino acids. J gave up 2 bases and V 4 bases, and 14 bases lay outside the gene matches. Germline V gene lookup returns CDR1 SGHRS and CDR2 YFSETQ. As DNA, the CDR3 is TGCGCCAGCAGCCCCAAACCCGGGATACAGGGGAACTATGGCTACACCTTC. Encoded protein: CASSPKPGIQGNYGYTF.

The chain uses TRBV29-1 and TRBJ2-5; no firm D call. The ends were cut back, 6 bases at V and 5 bases at J, with 13 bases in the middle. The CDR3 is 12 amino acids. Germline V gives CDR1 SQVTM, CDR2 ANQGSEA. Here the CDR3 reads CSVKDGGETQYF. The DNA for the CDR3 is TGCAGCGTGAAGGACGGTGGGGAGACCCAGTACTTC.

The chain is built from TRBV5-1 and TRBJ1-2; D remains unclear. Germline V gene data show CDR1 as SGHRS and CDR2 as YFSETQ. Between the trimmed V and J ends, which lost 4 bases and 4 bases, there was a span of 11 bases. CDR3 length equals 13 residues. CDR3 sequence reads: CASSDGSTYGYTF. In DNA, the CDR3 is TGCGCCAGCAGCGACGGCTCGACCTATGGCTACACCTTC.

This chain connects TRBV28 to TRBJ2-7; TRBD2 aligns across 10 bases. J lost 2 bases, V lost 4 bases, and 14 bases had no gene match. The length of the CDR3 is 18 residues. The germline gives CDR1 MDHEN, CDR2 SYDVKM. This CDR3 reads CASSSNRRASGRTYEQYF. The DNA of the CDR3 is TGTGCCAGCAGTTCGAACCGTCGGGCTAGCGGGAGAACCTACGAGCAGTACTTC.